This section outlines one T cell receptor (beta chain) sequence together with its context. Trimming left V 6 bases short and J 7 bases short, with 7 bases between. Per the germline V gene, CDR1 is DFQATT and CDR2 is SNEGSKA (reference sequence). The CDR3 is 10 residues long. Clones were sequenced by immunoSEQ multiplex PCR, and TCRdb holds only the in-frame ones, with some missing. Among roughly 70,000 clones listed, about 90% were seen once. The data were taken from a study of technical replicates of blood from a handful of donors. Sequencing was done on a sample of T cells isolated from PBMCs. This receptor was identified in a human donor in good health. J is TRBJ2-1 and V is TRBV20-1, with D maybe TRBD2 (5 bases). The CDR3 nucleotides read TGCAGTGCCCAGCGGAATGAGCAGTTCTTC. This translates into CSAQRNEQFF.